The present T cell receptor beta chain was sequenced within a study of technical replicates of blood from a handful of donors. CDR3 length equals 14 residues. Germline assignment: CDR1 SGHDT and CDR2 YYEEEE. V lost 3 bases to trimming and J lost 2 bases; unmatched junction nucleotides: 5. The table came from immunoSEQ multiplex PCR; TCRdb's copy has only in-frame clones and leaves some out. This sample carries tens of thousands of clones, approximately 91% of them seen once, and the ten largest clones take approximately 0.39%. The sequence derives from a human donor in good health. The sequenced sample was T cells isolated from PBMCs. V gene TRBV5-6 combines with J gene TRBJ2-7, with TRBD2 matching 7 bases. The CDR3 loop is CASSSGLVPYEQYF. DNA of the CDR3: TGTGCCAGCAGCTCCGGACTAGTCCCCTACGAGCAGTACTTC.